This is a list of T cell receptor beta chains from one sample in a study of blood T cells in healthy people across ages. From the 5' RACE reads, TCRdb called clonotypes with MiXCR, one entry per CDR3 protein. The sample holds 730,000 or so distinct CDR3 sequences, about 42% seen once. The material sequenced was blood. The receptors were gathered from a woman aged 55 to 70 in good health. Each CDR3 is given with its conserved first and last residue. D genes are given only for firm matches. Size is stated for part of the rows, as once, few or many counts, or as a class when the clone is expanded.

size: -; D: TRBD2; J: TRBJ2-3; V: TRBV7-6; DNA: TGTGCCAGCAGCACGCGGGGGGGGATCACAGATACGCAGTATTTT; CDR3: CASSTRGGITDTQYF
size: -; D: TRBD1; J: TRBJ2-5; V: TRBV7-3; DNA: TGTGCCAGCAGCTCGGGGACAGGGTATGAGGAGACCCAGTACTTC; CDR3: CASSSGTGYEETQYF
size: -; D: TRBD1; J: TRBJ2-7; V: TRBV10-2; DNA: TGCGCCAGCAGGACAGGGGGCTGGTACGAGCAGTACTTC; CDR3: CASRTGGWYEQYF
size: -; D: TRBD2; J: TRBJ2-3; V: TRBV12-3/TRBV12-4; DNA: TGTGCCAGCACCTTTAGCGGGAACGGGGATACGCAGTATTTT; CDR3: CASTFSGNGDTQYF
size: -; D: -; J: TRBJ2-6; V: TRBV19; DNA: TGTGCCAGTAGTTCAACTCCCACCGTGGCCAACGTCCTGACTTTC; CDR3: CASSSTPTVANVLTF
size: many; D: -; J: TRBJ2-3; V: TRBV29-1; DNA: TGCAGCGTTGACGGGAGTTGGGGCACAGATACGCAGTATTTT; CDR3: CSVDGSWGTDTQYF
size: -; D: TRBD2; J: TRBJ2-1; V: TRBV5-5; DNA: TGTGCCAGCAGCTTGGGGCGGGAGCCCTCCTACGAGCAGTTCTTC; CDR3: CASSLGREPSYEQFF
size: -; D: -; J: TRBJ1-2; V: TRBV12-3/TRBV12-4; DNA: TGTGCCAGCACGCAAGTCGGGCCATCTAACTATGGCTACACCTTC; CDR3: CASTQVGPSNYGYTF
size: many; D: -; J: TRBJ1-2; V: TRBV20-1; DNA: TGCAGTGCTAGCGACCCGAGGGGGTACTATGGCTACACCTTC; CDR3: CSASDPRGYYGYTF
size: -; D: TRBD1; J: TRBJ1-6; V: TRBV20-1; DNA: TGCAGCCAGGGGGGGAGCCCGTATAATTCACCCCCCCACTTT; CDR3: CSQGGSPYNSPPHF
size: -; D: -; J: TRBJ2-1; V: TRBV10-3; DNA: TGTGCCATCAGTGGAACGGTCCTATTGGACAATGAGCAGTTCTTC; CDR3: CAISGTVLLDNEQFF
size: -; D: TRBD2; J: TRBJ2-3; V: TRBV6-2/TRBV6-3; DNA: TGTGCCAGCAGTTACTCGGGACTAGGGTCAGATACGCAGTATTTT; CDR3: CASSYSGLGSDTQYF
size: -; D: TRBD2; J: TRBJ2-3; V: TRBV7-8; DNA: TGTGCCAGCAGCGGGACTAGCGGGACATTAAGCTTGGATACGCAGTATTTT; CDR3: CASSGTSGTLSLDTQYF
size: -; D: TRBD2; J: TRBJ2-2; V: TRBV5-1; DNA: TGCGCCAGCAGCTTGTCCCGGACTAGCGGGGTGATCGGGGAGCTGTTTTTT; CDR3: CASSLSRTSGVIGELFF
size: -; D: -; J: TRBJ1-5; V: TRBV11-2; DNA: TGTGCCAGCAGCCCGGGGAGGGGCCATCAGCCCCAGCATTTT; CDR3: CASSPGRGHQPQHF
size: -; D: TRBD1; J: TRBJ2-6; V: TRBV19; DNA: TGTGCCAGTATCCCATCTCCGGGACAGGGGGCGAAAGGGGCCAACGTCCTGACTTTC; CDR3: CASIPSPGQGAKGANVLTF
size: many; D: TRBD1; J: TRBJ2-7; V: TRBV3-1; DNA: TGTGCCAGCAGCCAAGCTCCTACAGGGGGCTACGAGCAGTACTTC; CDR3: CASSQAPTGGYEQYF
size: -; D: -; J: TRBJ1-2; V: TRBV20-1; DNA: TGCAGTGCTAGGGGTCGTGCGGCGGATGGCTACACCTTC; CDR3: CSARGRAADGYTF
size: -; D: -; J: TRBJ1-2; V: TRBV6-2/TRBV6-3; DNA: TGTACCAGCAGCGAATCAGGACTCCTGAGGCATGGCTACACCTTC; CDR3: CTSSESGLLRHGYTF
size: few; D: -; J: TRBJ2-3; V: TRBV29-1; DNA: TGCAGCGTTTGGTTGGTACAGGGGACTAGCACAGATACGCAGTATTTT; CDR3: CSVWLVQGTSTDTQYF
size: -; D: -; J: TRBJ2-5; V: TRBV12-3/TRBV12-4; DNA: TGTGCCAGCAGTCCAACAGGGAAAAGAAGGGAGACCCAGTACTTC; CDR3: CASSPTGKRRETQYF
size: -; D: TRBD2; J: TRBJ2-3; V: TRBV4-2; DNA: TGTGCCAGCAGCCAAGTAGGGACTAGCGGGAGTAGCACAGATACGCAGTATTTT; CDR3: CASSQVGTSGSSTDTQYF
size: -; D: TRBD2; J: TRBJ2-3; V: TRBV7-2; DNA: TGTGCCAGCAGCCCGATGGGCGGGGGGACTAGCACAGATACGCAGTATTTT; CDR3: CASSPMGGGTSTDTQYF
size: -; D: TRBD1; J: TRBJ2-2; V: TRBV29-1; DNA: TGCAGCGTTGCCAGGACAGGGCCAAACACCGGGGAGCTGTTTTTT; CDR3: CSVARTGPNTGELFF
size: once; D: -; J: TRBJ2-1; V: TRBV2; DNA: TGTGCCAGCAGTGACGGACGAGGCAATGAGCAGTTCTTC; CDR3: CASSDGRGNEQFF
size: -; D: -; J: TRBJ2-3; V: TRBV7-9; DNA: TGTGCCAGCAGCTTAGGAGCTAGGCGGCAGTATTTT; CDR3: CASSLGARRQYF
size: -; D: -; J: TRBJ2-7; V: TRBV24-1; DNA: TGTGCCACCAGTGATTTTAGGAGTGGCGAGCAGTACTTC; CDR3: CATSDFRSGEQYF